One sample yielded the 14 T cell receptor beta chains listed below, sequenced in a study of spatial heterogeneity in lung cancer. TCRdb analysed the 5' RACE reads with MiXCR anew, one entry per CDR3 protein. The sample holds tens of thousands of distinct CDR3 sequences, 10% to 15% seen once. Noted time point: sample taken at primary tumor resection. Whole RNA, isolated from tumor, nontumor lung or frozen PBMC, was sequenced without prior sorting. The sequencing here drew on PBMCs, taken at surgery. These receptors came from a female donor with early-stage non-small cell lung cancer.

The V and J genes are TRBV29-1 and TRBJ1-1; D unclear. Trimming took 3 bases from V and 6 from J, leaving 11 bases between them. The CDR3 sequence is 12 residues long. CDR1 is SQVTM, CDR2 ANQGSEA, per germline. The CDR3 loop is CSVESGLPEAFF. Written as DNA, the CDR3 is TGCAGCGTTGAGTCCGGACTCCCTGAAGCTTTCTTT.

This chain uses TRBV30 with TRBJ2-1, with D perhaps assigned TRBD1 or TRBD2 (6 bases each). The CDR3 has 16 residues. Germline V CDR1 and CDR2: GTSNPN, SVGIG (reference sequence). Trimming took 2 bases from V and 0 from J, leaving 14 bases between them. As DNA, the CDR3 is TGTGCCTGGAGTATACAGGGACTGACCTCCTACAATGAGCAGTTCTTC. It is translated as CAWSIQGLTSYNEQFF.

The V and J genes are TRBV12-3 or TRBV12-4 and TRBJ1-5, with D unresolved. The germline V and J ends were trimmed by 1 base and 11 bases, with 9 bases remaining between them. The CDR3 consists of 12 residues. For the CDR3, the DNA is TGTGCCAGCAGTTTAGACTTGGCGGCCCAGCATTTT. It yields the protein CASSLDLAAQHF.

The chain recombines TRBV28 with TRBJ2-2, with D hard to call. Germline lookup yields CDR1 MDHEN and CDR2 SYDVKM. The CDR3 runs to 14 residues. The V and J ends lost 4 bases and 1 base respectively, with 7 bases between them. This CDR3 reads CASSSPGNTGELFF. CDR3 bases: TGTGCCAGCAGTTCGCCGGGGAACACCGGGGAGCTGTTTTTT.

This clonotype has at least ten counts. The J gene is TRBJ2-3, the V gene TRBV7-2; 14 bases match TRBD2. V shed 5 bases, J shed 3 bases, and the junction held 13 bases outside the gene matches. Germline assignment: CDR1 SGHTA and CDR2 FQGNSA. The CDR3 totals 19 residues. CDR3 sequence (DNA): TGTGCCAGCAGCCGTAACGGTCGACTAGCGGGGGGGCAAACAGATACGCAGTATTTT. Translation gives CASSRNGRLAGGQTDTQYF.

This clonotype appeared a few times. The rearrangement links TRBV7-2 to TRBJ2-2, with D maybe TRBD2 (6 bases). The V gene's germline CDR1 is SGHTA and CDR2 FQGNSA. The CDR3 extends over 18 amino acids. V lost 3 bases and J lost 4, with 21 bases in between. The CDR3 is CASSFKIRGRLITGELFF. Here the CDR3 DNA reads TGTGCCAGCAGCTTTAAAATCCGGGGGAGGCTGATCACCGGGGAGCTGTTTTTT.

The J gene is TRBJ1-2, the V gene TRBV3-1; D is undetermined. The V end was cut by 3 bases, the J end by 0 bases, with 8 bases between. This CDR3 contains 14 residues. Germline V CDR1 and CDR2: LGHDT, YNNKEL (reference sequence). For the CDR3, the DNA is TGTGCCAGCAGCCATCTCGATGCTAACTATGGCTACACCTTC. This translates into CASSHLDANYGYTF. The complete variable domain, with remaining parts taken from reference TRBV3-1 and TRBJ1-2, reads DTAVSQTPKYLVTQMGNDKSIKCEQNLGHDTMYWYKQDSKKFLKIMFSYNNKELIINETVPNRFSPKSPDKAHLNLHINSLELGDSAVYFCASSHLDANYGYTFGSGTRLTVV.

This clonotype was observed a few times. The rearrangement links TRBV6-2 or TRBV6-3 to TRBJ2-1; TRBD2 matches at 8 bases. The junction had 8 bases not matched to a gene; V was cut back by 5 bases and J by 8 bases. The CDR3 has 14 residues. The V gene's germline CDR1 is MNHEY and CDR2 SVGEGT. The CDR3 DNA follows: TGTGCCAGCAGTCGCAATCGGGGGGGGGATGAGCAGTTCTTC. Protein: CASSRNRGGDEQFF.

This clonotype was picked up a small number of times. The chain uses TRBV12-3 or TRBV12-4 and TRBJ2-5; D remains unclear. The CDR3 loop spans 14 amino acids. Trimming removed 6 bases at V and 0 bases at J, with 11 bases between. CDR3 in DNA: TGTGCCAGCAGCTTATGGGTGAACCAAGAGACCCAGTACTTC. Amino acids: CASSLWVNQETQYF.

This clonotype was detected a few times. This chain joins TRBV12-3 or TRBV12-4 and TRBJ2-3; D is unresolved. Trimming removed 4 bases from V and 10 bases from J, with 12 bases in between. There are 12 residues in the CDR3. CDR3 sequence (DNA): TGTGCCAGCAGTTCCGGCCCCGCGGCGCAGTATTTT. Translation gives CASSSGPAAQYF.

The V gene is TRBV5-1, the J gene TRBJ2-2; D is ambiguous. CDR1 SGHRS and CDR2 YFSETQ come from the germline V gene. The CDR3 is 15 amino acids. V was trimmed by 1 base and J by 4 bases, leaving 11 bases between them. CDR3 residues: CASSLSPDPTGELFF. The CDR3 DNA reads TGCGCCAGCAGCTTGTCTCCGGACCCCACCGGGGAGCTGTTTTTT.

This clonotype was recorded at least ten times. CDR3 in DNA: TGTGCCAGTAGTATTGGACTTGGACAGACTAACACCGGGGAGCTGTTTTTT. Protein: CASSIGLGQTNTGELFF. The J gene is TRBJ2-2, the V gene TRBV19; a weak D match, TRBD1 (6 bases). Germline V gene sequence: CDR1 LNHDA, CDR2 SQIVND (reference sequence). The CDR3 is 17 residues long. V was cut by 3 bases and J by 2 bases, with 16 bases left in between.

This clonotype was found many times. The chain uses TRBV6-5 and TRBJ2-7; 8 bases line up with TRBD1. Germline V gene data show CDR1 as MNHEY and CDR2 as SVGAGI. J was trimmed by 4 bases and V by 5 bases; bases with no gene match: 10. This CDR3 is built from 15 residues. CDR3 in amino acids: CASSASGTGVYEQYF. The CDR3, as DNA: TGTGCCAGCAGTGCCTCCGGGACAGGAGTTTACGAGCAGTACTTC.

V usage is TRBV6-2 or TRBV6-3 and J usage is TRBJ1-1, with a possible D match to TRBD1 (6 bases). Trimming removed 6 bases at V and 5 bases at J, with 19 bases between. Germline CDR1 MNHEY, CDR2 SVGEGT. There are 15 residues in the CDR3. The CDR3 DNA reads as TGTGCCAGCAGAAACGCCGGGACAAAGGGGACTGAAGCTTTCTTT. As protein: CASRNAGTKGTEAFF.